These 21 T cell receptor beta chains were sequenced from one sample in a study of T cell changes during pregnancy in multiple sclerosis. Assay used: immunoSEQ multiplex PCR; TCRdb lists only in-frame clones, some missing. The sample includes 40,000 to 50,000 clones, around 90% seen only once; the top ten take about 0.7%. The material sequenced was CD4+ T cells from peripheral blood mononuclear cells, taken before pregnancy. The receptors originated from a female donor with multiple sclerosis, enrolled in a pregnancy study.

The CDR3 protein is CASSSIAGSTYEQYF. The DNA of the CDR3 is TGTGCCAGCAGCTCGATAGCGGGCAGCACCTACGAGCAGTACTTC. This chain connects TRBV7-3 to TRBJ2-7; 7 nucleotides line up with TRBD2. The CDR3 spans 15 residues. Looked up from germline, CDR1 is SGHTA and CDR2 is FQGTGA. V lost 4 bases, J lost 2 bases, and 8 bases stayed unmatched.

The chain has TRBV13 and TRBJ1-1; no clear D. Per the germline V gene, CDR1 is PRHDT and CDR2 is FYEKMQ (reference sequence). This CDR3 comprises 13 residues. V was shortened by 2 bases and J by 3 bases, with 7 bases between the two germline ends. CDR3 in amino acids: CASSLMAYTEAFF. The DNA for the CDR3 is TGTGCCAGCAGCTTAATGGCCTACACTGAAGCTTTCTTT. The variable domain in full, with the rest retrieved from reference TRBV13 and TRBJ1-1, is AAGVIQSPRHLIKEKRETATLKCYPIPRHDTVYWYQQGPGQDPQFLISFYEKMQSDKGSIPDRFSAQQFSDYHSELNMSSLELGDSALYFCASSLMAYTEAFFGQGTRLTVV.

This rearrangement joins TRBV5-6 to TRBJ1-4, with a possible D match to TRBD1 (5 bases). The CDR3 totals 15 residues. Germline V gene data show CDR1 as SGHDT and CDR2 as YYEEEE. Deletions cut 1 base from V and 2 bases from J, with 9 bases between. The CDR3 is CASSLRGFTNEKLFF. DNA of the CDR3: TGTGCCAGCAGCTTGCGGGGGTTTACTAATGAAAAACTGTTTTTT. Using reference TRBV5-6 and TRBJ1-4 for the parts outside the CDR3, the full variable domain is DAGVTQSPTHLIKTRGQQVTLRCSPKSGHDTVSWYQQALGQGPQFIFQYYEEEERQRGNFPDRFSGHQFPNYSSELNVNALLLGDSALYLCASSLRGFTNEKLFFGSGTQLSVL.

J is TRBJ2-3 and V is TRBV14; weak D call: TRBD2 (5 bases). Germline V gene sequence: CDR1 SGHDN, CDR2 FVKESK. V was cut by 3 bases and J by 3 bases, with 16 bases left in between. This CDR3 is built from 16 residues. The CDR3: CASSHQTGLNTDTQYF. The DNA of the CDR3 is TGTGCCAGCAGCCATCAAACGGGGTTGAATACAGATACGCAGTATTTT.

The genes are TRBV19 and TRBJ1-2; D is uncertain. The CDR3 totals 18 residues. CDR1 and CDR2 from the germline V gene are LNHDA and SQIVND (reference sequence). Trimming left V 3 bases short and J 0 bases short, with 20 bases between. CDR3 DNA: TGTGCCAGTAGTATTCCGGGGAGTCAATTTCGAGCTAACTATGGCTACACCTTC. This sequence encodes CASSIPGSQFRANYGYTF.

The chain uses TRBV15 and TRBJ1-2; D remains unclear. The germline V gene has CDR1 LNHNV and CDR2 YYDKDF (reference sequence). The V and J ends lost 3 bases and 6 bases respectively, with 17 bases between them. CDR3 length: 15 residues. CDR3 residues: CATSSRSERVNGYTF. CDR3 in DNA: TGTGCCACCAGCAGTCGCTCGGAGAGGGTTAATGGCTACACCTTC. Using reference TRBV15 and TRBJ1-2 for the parts outside the CDR3, the full variable domain is DAMVIQNPRYQVTQFGKPVTLSCSQTLNHNVMYWYQQKSSQAPKLLFHYYDKDFNNEADTPDNFQSRRPNTSFCFLDIRSPGLGDTAMYLCATSSRSERVNGYTFGSGTRLTVV.

The genes are TRBV4-2 and TRBJ1-5, with a weak D call TRBD1 (5 bases). The CDR3 is made up of 14 amino acids. Deletions cut 4 bases from V and 3 bases from J, with 10 bases between. Germline CDR1 and CDR2: LGHNA and YNFKEQ. The CDR3 loop reads CASSLKGYNQPQHF. The CDR3 DNA reads as TGTGCCAGCAGCCTAAAGGGGTACAATCAGCCCCAGCATTTT.

This chain connects TRBV21-1 to TRBJ1-1. TRBV21-1 corresponds to a pseudogene. CDR3 length equals 16 residues. CDR3 coding DNA: TGTGCCAGCAGCAAAGTGTCGGGGGTTTCCTTCACTGAAGCTTTCTTT. This sequence encodes CASSKVSGVSFTEAFF.

The chain links TRBV2 to TRBJ2-1, with 10 bases fitting TRBD2. CDR1 and CDR2 (germline): SNHLY, FYNNEI. The ends lost 7 bases at V and 9 bases at J; junction bases unmatched: 12. CDR3 size: 15 residues. CDR3 nucleotide sequence: TGTGCCAGCACCTTAAGAGCGGGGGGGGGAGGTGAGCAGTTCTTC. It translates to CASTLRAGGGGEQFF.

The chain recombines TRBV7-9 with TRBJ1-6, with 8 bases that match TRBD1. The CDR3 has 15 amino acids. V shed 6 bases, J shed 7 bases, and the junction held 8 bases outside the gene matches. Germline V gene sequence: CDR1 SEHNR, CDR2 FQNEAQ (reference sequence). CDR3 amino acids: CASSTWTGPNSPLHF. DNA of the CDR3: TGTGCCAGCAGTACCTGGACAGGGCCCAATTCACCCCTCCACTTT.

V gene TRBV6-5 combines with J gene TRBJ1-1, with TRBD1 matching over 9 bases. This CDR3 is 16 amino acids long. The germline V gene encodes CDR1 MNHEY and CDR2 SVGAGI. V lost 2 bases to trimming and J lost 1 base; unmatched junction nucleotides: 5. Written as DNA, the CDR3 is TGTGCCAGCAGTTACGAGTGGACAGGGGCGAACACTGAAGCTTTCTTT. Protein product: CASSYEWTGANTEAFF.

The gene calls are TRBV14 and TRBJ2-5; TRBD2 aligns across 11 bases. The germline V gene has CDR1 SGHDN and CDR2 FVKESK. This CDR3 region has 16 residues. Losses at the gene ends were 0 bases for V and 4 bases for J; bases not matched to a gene: 4. The DNA of the CDR3 is TGTGCCAGCAGCCAAGATCCTAGCGGGAGGTCAGAGACCCAGTACTTC. This encodes CASSQDPSGRSETQYF.

V is TRBV11-2 and J is TRBJ2-3; D is uncertain. The germline V and J ends were trimmed by 1 base and 0 bases, with 5 bases remaining between them. CDR3 size: 14 residues. Germline CDR1 SGHAT, CDR2 FQNNGV. The CDR3 protein is CASSLGVSTDTQYF. CDR3 DNA sequence: TGTGCCAGCAGCTTAGGCGTGAGCACAGATACGCAGTATTTT.

The chain's CDR3 is CASSLEGGQQDTQYF. As DNA, the CDR3 is TGTGCCAGCAGCTTAGAGGGGGGGCAACAAGATACGCAGTATTTT. The chain links TRBV7-3 to TRBJ2-3, with D possibly TRBD2 on 7 matching bases. The CDR3 is made up of 15 amino acids. Germline CDR1 and CDR2: SGHTA and FQGTGA. The V gene lost 2 bases and the J gene lost 5 bases, with 14 bases spanning the gap.

V and J are TRBV5-1 and TRBJ1-1; D perhaps matches TRBD1 (6 bases). Germline lookup yields CDR1 SGHRS and CDR2 YFSETQ. Trimming left V 3 bases short and J 11 bases short, with 14 bases between. The CDR3 has 12 amino acids. For the CDR3, the DNA is TGCGCCAGCAGCTGGGACACCGGGATTGCTTTCTTT. Amino acid sequence: CASSWDTGIAFF.

The chain links TRBV19 to TRBJ2-7; weak D call: TRBD1 (7 bases). This CDR3 comprises 12 residues. Germline-derived CDR1 and CDR2 are LNHDA and SQIVND (reference sequence). With 6 bases removed from V and 4 bases from J, the gap between germline ends came to 10 bases. This CDR3 is CASSQGGYEQYF. DNA of the CDR3: TGTGCCAGTAGCCAGGGGGGTTACGAGCAGTACTTC.

This clone has only one observation. The chain recombines TRBV5-3 with TRBJ2-3; D remains unclear. TRBV5-3 is designated an ORF whose function remains uncertain. V was clipped by 0 bases and J by 6 bases, with 11 bases between them. The CDR3 is 14 amino acids. In nucleotides, the CDR3 is TGTGCCAGAAGCTTGGGTCCCCTAAAGGATACGCAGTATTTT. Amino acids: CARSLGPLKDTQYF.

This chain joins TRBV7-2 and TRBJ2-3; 9 bases align to TRBD1. Per germline, CDR1 SGHTA and CDR2 FQGNSA. The CDR3 has 15 amino acids. V trimming: 5 bases; J trimming: 3 bases; junction bases outside the gene matches: 6. The CDR3 region is CASSPDRGRTDTQYF. The CDR3 DNA sequence: TGTGCCAGCAGCCCGGACAGGGGTAGGACAGATACGCAGTATTTT.

This sequence joins TRBV11-2 and TRBJ2-7; 10 bases line up with TRBD1. The CDR3 spans 15 residues. V was pared by 5 bases and J by 1 base, with 5 bases of the junction left unmatched. Germline CDR1 is SGHAT and CDR2 is FQNNGV. CDR3 in amino acids: CASSPGGQGSYEQYF. As DNA, the CDR3 is TGTGCCAGCAGCCCGGGGGGACAGGGGTCCTACGAGCAGTACTTC.

The chain couples TRBV10-3 to TRBJ1-2; tentatively, D is TRBD1 (5 bases). Between the trimmed V and J ends, which lost 3 bases and 1 base, there was a span of 9 bases. This CDR3 region has 14 residues. Germline CDR1 reads ENHRY; CDR2 reads SYGVKD. CDR3 protein: CAISDLTVNYGYTF. The CDR3 bases are TGTGCCATCAGTGACTTGACAGTTAACTATGGCTACACCTTC.

The rearrangement links TRBV10-3 to TRBJ1-4, with 7 bases lining up with TRBD1. The J segment lost 3 bases and the V segment lost 10 bases, leaving 5 bases of the junction unmatched. The CDR3 is 13 amino acids. Germline V gives CDR1 ENHRY, CDR2 SYGVKD. This chain's CDR3 is CATRQGPNEKLFF. CDR3 in DNA: TGTGCCACACGACAGGGACCTAATGAAAAACTGTTTTTT.